This T cell receptor (beta chain) was identified during a study of shared clonotypes between healthy human individuals. Original processing methods: Filtering differed, since immunoSEQ gave only junction sequences and no quality scores. The table came from immunoSEQ multiplex PCR; TCRdb's copy has only in-frame clones and leaves some out. V, J and clone size are those of that table, while D and trimming were read from the DNA. Among approximately 480,000 clones, about 75% were seen once, and the ten largest hold 9.5% to 15%. V lost 6 bases, J lost 5 bases, and 8 bases stayed unmatched. The CDR3 runs to 14 residues. CDR1 MDHEN and CDR2 SYDVKM come from the germline V gene.

The chain couples TRBV28 to TRBJ2-7; 9 bases fit TRBD1. This TCR was recovered from a woman between 35 and 50 years old in good health. Some clones in this sample may be carry-over from other donors' samples. What was sequenced was PBMCs. CDR3 residues: CASSLPTGGHEQYF. CDR3 sequence (DNA): TGTGCCAGCAGCCTCCCGACAGGGGGTCACGAGCAGTACTTC.